The rows below give T cell receptor beta chains drawn from one sample of a study of cytomegalovirus exposure and HLA in healthy donors. Sequenced by immunoSEQ multiplex PCR; TCRdb stores in-frame clones only, minus some. The sample gives about 160,000 clones, roughly 90% of which show up once; 4% to 5% is in the top ten. Sequenced input: PBMCs. The receptors come from a man younger than 35 in good health and CMV-seropositive. CDR3s include the opening cysteine and the closing phenylalanine or tryptophan. The D gene is left open where the match is weak. A clone size is listed for some rows: how often the clone was seen (once, few, many), or a class if it is expanded.

J gene: TRBJ2-2; D gene: NA; clone size: NA; V gene: TRBV29-1; CDR3 DNA: TGCAGCGTTGACGATGGCGGCGGGGAGCTGTTTTTT; CDR3 protein: CSVDDGGGELFF
J gene: TRBJ2-5; D gene: TRBD2; clone size: NA; V gene: TRBV6-1; CDR3 DNA: TGTGCCAGCAGTGACGGGACTAGCGGGAGTGAGACCCAGTACTTC; CDR3 protein: CASSDGTSGSETQYF
J gene: TRBJ1-1; D gene: NA; clone size: few; V gene: TRBV18; CDR3 DNA: TGTGCCAGCTCACCGAGCGGGGTCGAGAACACTGAAGCTTTCTTT; CDR3 protein: CASSPSGVENTEAFF
J gene: TRBJ1-4; D gene: TRBD1; clone size: NA; V gene: TRBV11-2; CDR3 DNA: TGTGCCAGCAGCCCTCCGGGACAGGGTGAAAAACTGTTTTTT; CDR3 protein: CASSPPGQGEKLFF
J gene: TRBJ2-1; D gene: TRBD2; clone size: NA; V gene: TRBV25-1; CDR3 DNA: TGTGCCAGCAGTGAATGGAGCGGGAGATCCTACAATGAGCAGTTCTTC; CDR3 protein: CASSEWSGRSYNEQFF
J gene: TRBJ1-5; D gene: NA; clone size: NA; V gene: TRBV15; CDR3 DNA: TGTGCCACCAGCAGGTCCCCGAACGAGGGTCAGCCCCAGCATTTT; CDR3 protein: CATSRSPNEGQPQHF
J gene: TRBJ2-1; D gene: NA; clone size: NA; V gene: TRBV7-7; CDR3 DNA: TGTGCTAGCAGCTTAGAGGAGAGCTCCTACAATGAGCAGTTCTTC; CDR3 protein: CASSLEESSYNEQFF
J gene: TRBJ1-1; D gene: NA; clone size: NA; V gene: TRBV6-5; CDR3 DNA: TGTGCCAGCATACGGGGGACTAACCCTAACACTGAAGCTTTCTTT; CDR3 protein: CASIRGTNPNTEAFF
J gene: TRBJ2-3; D gene: NA; clone size: once; V gene: TRBV5-1; CDR3 DNA: TGCGCCAGCAGCCCATCAGTCCCCGATACGCAGTATTTT; CDR3 protein: CASSPSVPDTQYF
J gene: TRBJ2-5; D gene: TRBD2; clone size: NA; V gene: TRBV11-2; CDR3 DNA: TGTGCCAGCAGCTTGGGACTACAAGAGACCCAGTACTTC; CDR3 protein: CASSLGLQETQYF
J gene: TRBJ2-7; D gene: NA; clone size: NA; V gene: TRBV15; CDR3 DNA: TGTGCCACCAGCAGAGTCGGCGGGAACTCCTACGAGCAGTACTTC; CDR3 protein: CATSRVGGNSYEQYF
J gene: TRBJ1-4; D gene: TRBD1; clone size: NA; V gene: TRBV5-6; CDR3 DNA: TGTGCCAGCAGCTACCGGGACAGAGGTGAAAAACTGTTTTTT; CDR3 protein: CASSYRDRGEKLFF
J gene: TRBJ1-3; D gene: NA; clone size: NA; V gene: TRBV15; CDR3 DNA: TGTGCCACCAGCAGAGATAAATCAGGGCCAAAGGCTGGAAACACCATATATTTT; CDR3 protein: CATSRDKSGPKAGNTIYF
J gene: TRBJ2-7; D gene: TRBD1; clone size: NA; V gene: TRBV19; CDR3 DNA: TGTGCCAGTAGTATCCCCAGGGGGAAGTCCTACGAGCAGTACTTC; CDR3 protein: CASSIPRGKSYEQYF
J gene: TRBJ2-1; D gene: TRBD1; clone size: few; V gene: TRBV7-9; CDR3 DNA: TGTGCCAGCAGCTTCGAAGACAGGGGGCTGGGCAATGAGCAGTTCTTC; CDR3 protein: CASSFEDRGLGNEQFF
J gene: TRBJ2-1; D gene: TRBD2; clone size: NA; V gene: TRBV2; CDR3 DNA: TGTGCCAGCAGACCCATAGCGGGAGTGGCCTACAATGAGCAGTTCTTC; CDR3 protein: CASRPIAGVAYNEQFF
J gene: TRBJ2-7; D gene: NA; clone size: NA; V gene: TRBV6-1; CDR3 DNA: TGTGCCAGCACTCCCGGCGGGGTACCCTACGAGCAGTACTTC; CDR3 protein: CASTPGGVPYEQYF
J gene: TRBJ2-7; D gene: NA; clone size: NA; V gene: TRBV6-1; CDR3 DNA: TGTGCCAGCAGTGACTCGGTACGCCACGAGCAGTACTTC; CDR3 protein: CASSDSVRHEQYF
J gene: TRBJ2-1; D gene: NA; clone size: once; V gene: TRBV6-1; CDR3 DNA: TGTGCCACGATACAGGGCTCCTACAATGAGCAGTTCTTC; CDR3 protein: CATIQGSYNEQFF
J gene: TRBJ1-3; D gene: TRBD1; clone size: once; V gene: TRBV18; CDR3 DNA: TGTGCCAGCTCACCCCAGGGGGCGCAAGGAAACACCATATATTTT; CDR3 protein: CASSPQGAQGNTIYF
J gene: TRBJ2-5; D gene: NA; clone size: NA; V gene: TRBV10-3; CDR3 DNA: TGTGCCATCAGCTGGACAGAAACCCAAGAGACCCAGTACTTC; CDR3 protein: CAISWTETQETQYF
J gene: TRBJ2-3; D gene: TRBD1; clone size: NA; V gene: TRBV7-8; CDR3 DNA: TGTGCCAGCAGCCGAATGACCGGGACAGGGAATCGGGATACGCAGTATTTT; CDR3 protein: CASSRMTGTGNRDTQYF
J gene: TRBJ2-2; D gene: TRBD1; clone size: NA; V gene: TRBV6-1; CDR3 DNA: TGTGCCAGCAGTGAACTAACAGGGGATGTCGGGGAGCTGTTTTTT; CDR3 protein: CASSELTGDVGELFF
J gene: TRBJ2-1; D gene: TRBD2; clone size: NA; V gene: TRBV5-1; CDR3 DNA: TGCGCCAGCAGCTTGGGGGCGGGAGAAGGCTACAATGAGCAGTTCTTC; CDR3 protein: CASSLGAGEGYNEQFF
J gene: TRBJ2-3; D gene: TRBD2; clone size: NA; V gene: TRBV14; CDR3 DNA: TGTGCCAGCAGCCGAGGGACTAGCAGCACAGATACGCAGTATTTT; CDR3 protein: CASSRGTSSTDTQYF
J gene: TRBJ2-3; D gene: TRBD2; clone size: NA; V gene: TRBV10-3; CDR3 DNA: TGTGCCATCGCGGGGCATCGCGGCGGGAGTCTCGATAGCACAGATACGCAGTATTTT; CDR3 protein: CAIAGHRGGSLDSTDTQYF
J gene: TRBJ2-4; D gene: NA; clone size: NA; V gene: TRBV7-9; CDR3 DNA: TGTGCCAGCAGCTTAGACACGGAACTAGGGCGCAAAAACATTCAGTACTTC; CDR3 protein: CASSLDTELGRKNIQYF
J gene: TRBJ1-3; D gene: NA; clone size: NA; V gene: TRBV19; CDR3 DNA: TGTGCCAGTAGTATACGGACAGTAGGAAACACCATATATTTT; CDR3 protein: CASSIRTVGNTIYF
J gene: TRBJ2-1; D gene: NA; clone size: NA; V gene: TRBV4-2; CDR3 DNA: TGTGCCAGCAGCCAAGCCGAGGATGGTGAGCAGTTCTTC; CDR3 protein: CASSQAEDGEQFF
J gene: TRBJ1-4; D gene: TRBD1; clone size: NA; V gene: TRBV25-1; CDR3 DNA: TGTGCCAGCAGTGGGGGTTGGCGACAGGGGGTAAATGAAAAACTGTTTTTT; CDR3 protein: CASSGGWRQGVNEKLFF
J gene: TRBJ2-1; D gene: TRBD1; clone size: NA; V gene: TRBV7-8; CDR3 DNA: TGTGCCAGCAGCTTAGCGTATCTAAGAGGACAGGGGGTACACAATGAGCAGTTCTTC; CDR3 protein: CASSLAYLRGQGVHNEQFF
J gene: TRBJ1-1; D gene: NA; clone size: few; V gene: TRBV5-1; CDR3 DNA: TGCGCCAGCAGGGAGGGGATGAACACTGAAGCTTTCTTT; CDR3 protein: CASREGMNTEAFF
J gene: TRBJ2-2; D gene: TRBD2; clone size: NA; V gene: TRBV14; CDR3 DNA: TGTGCCAGCAGCCTGGGGACTAGTACAGGTACCGGGGAGCTGTTTTTT; CDR3 protein: CASSLGTSTGTGELFF
J gene: TRBJ2-1; D gene: TRBD2; clone size: NA; V gene: TRBV6-1; CDR3 DNA: TGTGCCAGCAGTGAAGCGGATGCCGATGGACTAGCGGGATTCTACAATGAGCAGTTCTTC; CDR3 protein: CASSEADADGLAGFYNEQFF
J gene: TRBJ2-3; D gene: NA; clone size: NA; V gene: TRBV7-9; CDR3 DNA: TGTGCCAGCAGCTTAGTAGCCGGGGTCACAGATACGCAGTATTTT; CDR3 protein: CASSLVAGVTDTQYF
J gene: TRBJ2-2; D gene: NA; clone size: NA; V gene: TRBV28; CDR3 DNA: TGTGCCAGCAGGACTGGGAACACCGGGGAGCTGTTTTTT; CDR3 protein: CASRTGNTGELFF
J gene: TRBJ2-7; D gene: NA; clone size: once; V gene: TRBV7-2; CDR3 DNA: TGTGCCAGCAGCTTGGAAACAGGGTCCCCCTCCTACGAGCAGTACTTC; CDR3 protein: CASSLETGSPSYEQYF
J gene: TRBJ2-1; D gene: NA; clone size: NA; V gene: TRBV5-4; CDR3 DNA: TGTGCCAGCAGCTTGGAAAGAGGCTGGACCTACAATGAGCAGTTCTTC; CDR3 protein: CASSLERGWTYNEQFF
J gene: TRBJ2-7; D gene: NA; clone size: NA; V gene: TRBV5-8; CDR3 DNA: TGTGCCAGCAGACCGACACCAAGCTCCTACGAGCAGTACTTC; CDR3 protein: CASRPTPSSYEQYF
J gene: TRBJ1-2; D gene: NA; clone size: NA; V gene: TRBV29-1; CDR3 DNA: TGCAGCGTTGAAGAGTGGTCAGGGCTGGGCTACACCTTC; CDR3 protein: CSVEEWSGLGYTF
J gene: TRBJ2-2; D gene: TRBD2; clone size: NA; V gene: TRBV10-3; CDR3 DNA: TGTGCCGTTAGCGGGAGCTCCACCGGGGAGCTGTTTTTT; CDR3 protein: CAVSGSSTGELFF
J gene: TRBJ1-2; D gene: TRBD1; clone size: NA; V gene: TRBV28; CDR3 DNA: TGTGCCAGCAGAACCGGGACAGGGGGATTCGGCTACACCTTC; CDR3 protein: CASRTGTGGFGYTF
J gene: TRBJ2-2; D gene: NA; clone size: once; V gene: TRBV28; CDR3 DNA: TGTGCCAGCAATAATAGGAACACCGGGGAGCTGTTTTTT; CDR3 protein: CASNNRNTGELFF
J gene: TRBJ2-1; D gene: TRBD2; clone size: NA; V gene: TRBV27; CDR3 DNA: TGTGCCAGCAGTCACCCTAGCGGTCGGAGCTCCTACAATGAGCAGTTCTTC; CDR3 protein: CASSHPSGRSSYNEQFF
J gene: TRBJ2-1; D gene: NA; clone size: NA; V gene: TRBV27; CDR3 DNA: TGTGCCAGCAGTCACAACAGGGTTTTTGGAATCAATGAGCAGTTCTTC; CDR3 protein: CASSHNRVFGINEQFF
J gene: TRBJ2-1; D gene: TRBD2; clone size: NA; V gene: TRBV12-5; CDR3 DNA: TGTGCTAGTGGTTTGGTACTTAGCGGGTCCTACAATGAGCAGTTCTTC; CDR3 protein: CASGLVLSGSYNEQFF
J gene: TRBJ2-7; D gene: NA; clone size: once; V gene: TRBV6-5; CDR3 DNA: TGTGCCAGCAGTTACGGGCAGGGCTCCTACGAGCAGTACTTC; CDR3 protein: CASSYGQGSYEQYF
J gene: TRBJ2-1; D gene: NA; clone size: NA; V gene: TRBV11-3; CDR3 DNA: TGTGCCAGCAGCCTCAATGCGTATACCTACAATGAGCAGTTCTTC; CDR3 protein: CASSLNAYTYNEQFF
J gene: TRBJ2-1; D gene: TRBD1; clone size: NA; V gene: TRBV7-4; CDR3 DNA: TGTGCCAGCAGCCGGGACAGGGCGAAAAAGGATGAGCAGTTCTTC; CDR3 protein: CASSRDRAKKDEQFF
J gene: TRBJ1-1; D gene: NA; clone size: NA; V gene: TRBV28; CDR3 DNA: TGTGCCAGCAGTTTACCCACCCCAGGGGCGAGGGCTTTCTTT; CDR3 protein: CASSLPTPGARAFF
J gene: TRBJ1-2; D gene: NA; clone size: NA; V gene: TRBV7-2; CDR3 DNA: TGTGCCAGCAGCTTACCAGGACAAAGCTATGGCTACACCTTC; CDR3 protein: CASSLPGQSYGYTF
J gene: TRBJ2-7; D gene: TRBD1; clone size: NA; V gene: TRBV29-1; CDR3 DNA: TGCAGCGGACGGGACAGTACCTCCTACGAGCAGTACTTC; CDR3 protein: CSGRDSTSYEQYF
J gene: TRBJ2-2; D gene: NA; clone size: NA; V gene: TRBV28; CDR3 DNA: TGTGCCAGCAGTTTAGGCAGGGGCGACACCGGGGAGCTGTTTTTT; CDR3 protein: CASSLGRGDTGELFF
J gene: TRBJ2-1; D gene: NA; clone size: once; V gene: TRBV2; CDR3 DNA: TGTGCCAGCTCACAGGGAAGGGGTTACAATGAGCAGTTCTTC; CDR3 protein: CASSQGRGYNEQFF
J gene: TRBJ2-3; D gene: TRBD1; clone size: NA; V gene: TRBV5-1; CDR3 DNA: TGCGCCAGCAGCCTAAGGGGGCTGAACACAGATACGCAGTATTTT; CDR3 protein: CASSLRGLNTDTQYF